The rows below give T cell receptor beta chains drawn from one sample of a study of cytomegalovirus exposure and HLA in healthy donors. Assay used: immunoSEQ multiplex PCR; TCRdb lists only in-frame clones, some missing. There are over 75,000 clones in the sample, with 0.58% held by the top ten. What was sequenced was PBMCs. These receptors all stem from a man aged 50 or older in good health and CMV-seronegative. The CDR3 runs from the conserved cysteine through the conserved F or W. Each record gives: V gene, D gene, J gene, CDR3 DNA, CDR3 protein. A D gene is named only where the DNA matches it firmly.

TRBV5-1	.	TRBJ2-1	TGCGCCAGCAGCTTTCAGGGGCCAGGAAATGAGCAGTTCTTC	CASSFQGPGNEQFF
TRBV7-9	TRBD1	TRBJ2-7	TGTGCCAGCAGCCCGATCGGGACAGGGTCGACAACACGGCTTTACGAGCAGTACTTC	CASSPIGTGSTTRLYEQYF
TRBV18	TRBD1	TRBJ1-1	TGTGCCAGCTCACTTGGGACAGACAAAGCTTTCTTT	CASSLGTDKAFF
TRBV7-3	.	TRBJ1-1	TGTGCCAGCAGCTTAATGGGGGCCGAGAACACTGAAGCTTTCTTT	CASSLMGAENTEAFF
TRBV27	.	TRBJ1-5	TGTGCCAGCAGTTTAGCAGGGAGCAATCAGCCCCAGCATTTT	CASSLAGSNQPQHF
TRBV5-8	.	TRBJ2-7	TGTGCCAGCTGCGCTAGCGCTGCCTACGAGCAGTACTTC	CASCASAAYEQYF
TRBV7-8	.	TRBJ1-3	TGTGCCAGCAGCCACAGCCTGGACAGCGACTCTGGAAACACCATATATTTT	CASSHSLDSDSGNTIYF
TRBV19	.	TRBJ1-1	TGTGCCAGTAGTCACACAGGATTAACGTTGAACACTGAAGCTTTCTTT	CASSHTGLTLNTEAFF
TRBV6-5	TRBD1	TRBJ2-5	TGTGCCAGCAGTTTTCTCGACAGGGCGGCGGAGACCCAGTACTTC	CASSFLDRAAETQYF
TRBV5-1	.	TRBJ1-6	TGCGCCAGCAGCTTGGGGAAATTGGGGGCGTTAAATTCACCCCTCCACTTT	CASSLGKLGALNSPLHF
TRBV28	.	TRBJ2-1	TGTGCCAGCAGTTTAATAGGGGGTCAAAATGAGCAGTTCTTC	CASSLIGGQNEQFF
TRBV15	TRBD2	TRBJ2-5	TGTGCCACCAGCTCGGGGACTAGCGGGGTACAAGAGACCCAGTACTTC	CATSSGTSGVQETQYF
TRBV9	.	TRBJ2-1	TGTGCCAGCAGCGTAGGGGGAGACAGGAGGAAGCGTCGCTCTTACAATGAGCAGTTCTTC	CASSVGGDRRKRRSYNEQFF
TRBV28	TRBD1	TRBJ1-4	TGTGCCAGCAGTCAGGGGGTACATGAAAAACTGTTTTTT	CASSQGVHEKLFF
TRBV19	TRBD1	TRBJ2-2	TGTGCCAGTAGTATAGGAGGGGGCTCCGGGGAGCTGTTTTTT	CASSIGGGSGELFF
TRBV19	TRBD1	TRBJ1-6	TGTGCCAGTACTTCTTTCGGACAGGGTGGCGCCTATAATTCACCCCTCCACTTT	CASTSFGQGGAYNSPLHF
TRBV5-1	TRBD2	TRBJ2-1	TGCGCCAGCAGCAGAACTAGCGGGGGCTACAATGAGCAGTTCTTC	CASSRTSGGYNEQFF
TRBV28	.	TRBJ2-3	TGTGCCAGCAGACTAGGGTACGTCGGAGATACGCAGTATTTT	CASRLGYVGDTQYF
TRBV7-7	.	TRBJ2-7	TGTGCTAGCAGCTTAGCGACGGGATCCTACGAGCAGTACTTC	CASSLATGSYEQYF
TRBV18	TRBD1	TRBJ2-7	TGTGCCAGCTCACCAAGACAGGGGAGCTCCTACGAGCAGTACTTC	CASSPRQGSSYEQYF
TRBV6-6	.	TRBJ1-2	TGTGCCAGCAGTTACTCGGACATCCGGGGCTACACCTTC	CASSYSDIRGYTF
TRBV4-3	TRBD2	TRBJ2-7	TGCGCCAGCAGCCCGGGACTAGCGGGGGGATCCTACGAGCAGTACTTC	CASSPGLAGGSYEQYF
TRBV7-9	.	TRBJ2-5	TGTGCCAGCAGCTTCCCAACTGGGGGCTCGGAGACCCAGTACTTC	CASSFPTGGSETQYF